Each of the 13 T cell receptor beta chains below was sequenced from the same sample in a study of blood T cells in healthy people across ages. A second PCR, run for about 6 to 11 cycles, used a sample-barcoded 5' primer plus a J-beta primer mix. TCRdb fed the 5' RACE reads into MiXCR, producing one record per CDR3 protein. Of some 800,000 distinct CDR3 sequences in the sample, approximately 48% were seen once. The sample was blood. The receptors stem from a man aged 55 to 70 in good health.

There are many counts of this clonotype. The chain joins TRBV7-2 to TRBJ2-7; TRBD2 is a possible D gene (6 bases). The CDR3 has 13 amino acids. The ends were cut back, 5 bases at V and 4 bases at J, with 12 bases in the middle. In germline, CDR1 is SGHTA, CDR2 FQGNSA. CDR3 sequence: CASSRDGGYEQYF. The DNA of the CDR3 is TGTGCCAGCAGCCGGGATGGGGGGTACGAGCAGTACTTC.

This sequence joins TRBV15 and TRBJ1-2; 7 bases line up with TRBD1. V lost 0 bases to trimming and J lost 5 bases; unmatched junction nucleotides: 9. The CDR3 covers 16 residues. Germline values: CDR1 LNHNV, CDR2 YYDKDF (reference sequence). The CDR3 region is CATSRDPNDRDYGYTF. The CDR3 nucleotides are TGTGCCACCAGCAGAGACCCCAATGACAGGGATTATGGCTACACCTTC.

This rearrangement joins TRBV20-1 to TRBJ2-1; 15 bases map to TRBD2. J gave up 9 bases and V 0 bases, and 3 bases lay outside the gene matches. This CDR3 is built from 15 residues. Per germline, CDR1 DFQATT and CDR2 SNEGSKA (reference sequence). Written as DNA, the CDR3 is TGCAGTGCTAGAGACGGGGGACTAGCGGGGGGTGAGCAGTTCTTC. The encoded protein is CSARDGGLAGGEQFF.

This chain links TRBV20-1 with TRBJ2-4; the D gene is possibly TRBD1 (5 bases). The end of the DNA is better explained by TRBJ2-7, so the J call may be wrong. The length of the CDR3 is 12 residues. CDR1 and CDR2 from the germline V gene are DFQATT and SNEGSKA (reference sequence). The DNA of the CDR3 is TGCAGTGCTGAAGACAGACCCTACGAGCAGTACTTC. It specifies CSAEDRPYEQYF.

The V and J genes are TRBV10-3 and TRBJ2-4; 7 nucleotides line up with TRBD2. Germline lookup yields CDR1 ENHRY and CDR2 SYGVKD. The CDR3 spans 16 residues. V was clipped by 8 bases and J by 0 bases; unmatched bases: 10. CDR3 in DNA: TGTGCCATCGCACGGGGGGATGGAGTAGCCAAAAACATTCAGTACTTC. Amino acids: CAIARGDGVAKNIQYF.

The chain employs TRBV20-1 and TRBJ2-1; the match to TRBD2 covers 9 bases. The CDR3 extends over 15 amino acids. Germline CDR1 reads DFQATT; CDR2 reads SNEGSKA (reference sequence). Germline trimming cut 1 base from V and 4 bases from J; bases unmatched to any gene: 5. Here the CDR3 DNA reads TGCAGTGCTAGAGCTACCCTAGCGGGGTACAATGAGCAGTTCTTC. Amino acids: CSARATLAGYNEQFF.

Many counts were recorded for this clonotype. The chain uses TRBV12-3 or TRBV12-4 and TRBJ2-4; the match to TRBD2 covers 7 bases. The trim removed 6 bases at V and 2 bases at J, leaving 7 bases unmatched. The CDR3 has 15 residues. The CDR3 loop reads CASSPGEGTKNIQYF. The DNA for the CDR3 is TGTGCCAGCAGCCCCGGGGAGGGGACCAAAAACATTCAGTACTTC.

The chain carries TRBV20-1 and TRBJ1-2; 9 positions agree with TRBD1. The CDR3 totals 12 residues. V trimming: 5 bases; J trimming: 6 bases; junction bases outside the gene matches: 4. CDR1 and CDR2 from the germline V gene are DFQATT and SNEGSKA (reference sequence). In nucleotides, the CDR3 is TGCAGTGCTCCGACAGGGGGGAATGGCTACACCTTC. This sequence encodes CSAPTGGNGYTF.

The CDR3 sequence is CASSLWDSRNQPQHF. The CDR3, as DNA: TGTGCCAGCAGTTTATGGGACAGCCGCAATCAGCCCCAGCATTTT. The gene calls are TRBV28 and TRBJ1-5; D is possibly TRBD1 (6 bases). Germline V gene data show CDR1 as MDHEN and CDR2 as SYDVKM. The length of the CDR3 is 15 residues. With 0 bases removed from V and 2 bases from J, the gap between germline ends came to 8 bases.

V is TRBV29-1 and J is TRBJ2-5; 11 bases line up with TRBD2. Germline V gene data show CDR1 as SQVTM and CDR2 as ANQGSEA. This CDR3 region has 16 residues. Trimming removed 5 bases from V and 11 bases from J; junction bases left unmatched: 19. CDR3 coding DNA: TGCAGCGTTTCCGGGACTAGCGGAACCGTAGCCTACGCGCAGTACTTC. Translating gives CSVSGTSGTVAYAQYF.

The chain recombines TRBV20-1 with TRBJ2-1, with 11 bases identical to TRBD2. This CDR3 spans 15 amino acids. Per the germline V gene, CDR1 is DFQATT and CDR2 is SNEGSKA (reference sequence). V lost 3 bases and J lost 7; bases outside the gene matches: 8. This CDR3 reads CSASRSASGGNEQFF. In DNA, the CDR3 is TGCAGTGCTAGTAGATCGGCTAGCGGGGGGAATGAGCAGTTCTTC.

This clonotype was recorded a few times. CDR3: CASRPGGSYNEQFF. In DNA, the CDR3 is TGTGCCAGCAGACCCGGGGGCTCCTACAATGAGCAGTTCTTC. This rearrangement joins TRBV12-3 or TRBV12-4 to TRBJ2-1; a possible D gene is TRBD2 (6 bases). V was pared by 6 bases and J by 0 bases, with 9 bases between. The CDR3 extends over 14 amino acids.

The V call is TRBV7-2, the J call TRBJ2-5; D not resolved. The DNA end lines up better with TRBJ2-7; the J call may be wrong. The CDR3 extends over 14 amino acids. The germline gives CDR1 SGHTA, CDR2 FQGNSA. The CDR3 is CASCLRLTAYEQYF. The CDR3 nucleotides are TGTGCCAGCTGCCTAAGACTTACTGCCTACGAGCAGTACTTC.